This passage covers 16 T cell receptor beta chains from one sample sequenced in a study of CD8+ T cells in alopecia areata. The treatment was: oral pan-JAK inhibitor, 5-10 mg twice daily. As the sequencing template, cDNA was produced by extracting RNA and reverse transcribing it. The data were produced by immunoSEQ multiplex PCR, yet TCRdb's version contains in-frame clones alone and is incomplete. Of fewer than 200,000 clones listed, approximately 60% are singletons. Sequences were derived from CD4+ T cells sorted from blood, sampled at week 24, from a patient treated with tofacitinib. The receptors originated from a human donor with alopecia areata.

This clone was counted between two and nine times. V gene TRBV5-1 combines with J gene TRBJ1-3; D is uncertain. The germline V gene has CDR1 SGHRS and CDR2 YFSETQ. The CDR3 length is 13 residues. The ends were cut back, 0 bases at V and 9 bases at J, with 10 bases in the middle. For the CDR3, the DNA is TGCGCCAGCAGCTTGGATACACGAAGCACCATATATTTT. This codes for CASSLDTRSTIYF.

This clone was detected a few times. The chain carries TRBV10-3 and TRBJ2-3, with D possibly TRBD2 on 5 matching bases. The CDR3 extends over 16 amino acids. The V and J ends lost 7 bases and 1 base respectively, with 18 bases between them. Germline V CDR1 and CDR2: ENHRY, SYGVKD. The CDR3 DNA sequence: TGTGCCATCAAGGGTGCCCTAGGAGGCGGCACAGATACGCAGTATTTT. Translation gives CAIKGALGGGTDTQYF.

The chain has TRBV5-1 and TRBJ1-4; 9 bases are a match to TRBD1. Germline trimming cut 4 bases from V and 8 bases from J; bases unmatched to any gene: 6. CDR1 and CDR2 (germline): SGHRS, YFSETQ. This CDR3 is built from 14 residues. CDR3 sequence (DNA): TGCGCCAGCAGCCCGGGACAGGGTCGAGAAAAACTGTTTTTT. This encodes CASSPGQGREKLFF.

The chain is built from TRBV6-5 and TRBJ2-1; no reliable D call. CDR3 length: 11 residues. The germline CDR1 and CDR2 sequences are MNHEY and SVGAGI. V lost 10 bases to trimming and J lost 3 bases, with 7 bases between them. The CDR3 DNA reads as TGTGCCACCACGAACTACAATGAGCAGTTCTTC. Translating it yields CATTNYNEQFF.

The J gene is TRBJ1-1, the V gene TRBV11-2; no clear D gene. Trimming left V 2 bases short and J 1 base short, with 5 bases between. The CDR3 spans 13 residues. CDR1 SGHAT and CDR2 FQNNGV come from the germline V gene. CDR3 sequence reads: CASSLLTNTEAFF. CDR3 bases: TGTGCCAGCAGCTTATTGACGAACACTGAAGCTTTCTTT.

This clone was detected only a few times. CDR3 in amino acids: CRVDGSSNEAFF. The DNA of the CDR3 is TGCAGGGTCGACGGGAGTTCGAATGAAGCTTTCTTT. The V and J genes are TRBV29-1 and TRBJ1-1; D is uncertain. The CDR3 loop spans 12 amino acids. Germline values: CDR1 SQVTM, CDR2 ANQGSEA.

The chain is built from TRBV6-6 and TRBJ1-5; D ambiguous. The ends were cut back, 6 bases at V and 4 bases at J, with 10 bases in the middle. Germline V gives CDR1 MNHNY, CDR2 SVGAGI (reference sequence). The CDR3 is made up of 13 amino acids. The CDR3 is CASSAMGNQPQHF. CDR3 nucleotides: TGTGCCAGCAGCGCAATGGGGAATCAGCCCCAGCATTTT.

The chain combines TRBV6-1 with TRBJ1-6, with unresolved D. Trimming shortened V by 1 base and J by 6 bases, and 13 bases separated the two germline ends. This CDR3 comprises 16 residues. From germline, CDR1 is MNHNS and CDR2 SASEGT. The chain's CDR3 is CASSEGISVTNSPLHF. In DNA, the CDR3 is TGTGCCAGCAGTGAAGGTATCTCCGTAACTAATTCACCCCTCCACTTT.

This clone was counted between two and nine times. CDR3 DNA sequence: TGTGCCAGCAGTTGGACGGACCAAGAGACCCAGTACTTC. It encodes CASSWTDQETQYF. The chain is built from TRBV4-2 and TRBJ2-5; D not resolved. There are 13 residues in the CDR3. The V and J ends lost 6 bases and 0 bases respectively, with 8 bases between them. Germline V CDR1 and CDR2: LGHNA, YNFKEQ.

This clone showed up just a few times. Within the sample, other DNA sequences also encode this same CDR3. J is TRBJ2-3 and V is TRBV6-5; D is tentatively TRBD1 or TRBD2 (5 bases each). V was shortened by 8 bases and J by 4 bases, with 16 bases between the two germline ends. Per the germline V gene, CDR1 is MNHEY and CDR2 is SVGAGI. This CDR3 is built from 14 residues. The CDR3 sequence is CASRRGVSADTQYF. The CDR3, as DNA: TGTGCCAGCCGGCGAGGGGTTTCAGCAGATACGCAGTATTTT.

This sequence joins TRBV29-1 and TRBJ2-7, with D perhaps given as TRBD1 or TRBD2 (5 bases each). Per germline, CDR1 SQVTM and CDR2 ANQGSEA. The V gene lost 7 bases and the J gene lost 7 bases, with 14 bases spanning the gap. This CDR3 is built from 11 residues. The CDR3 sequence: CSGGALGEQYF. The CDR3 DNA follows: TGCAGCGGAGGGGCGCTTGGAGAGCAGTACTTC.

V is TRBV27 and J is TRBJ2-2; 9 bases match TRBD2. The CDR3 covers 17 residues. V dropped 5 bases and J dropped 5; count of bases not matched to a gene: 12. In germline, CDR1 is MNHEY, CDR2 SMNVEV (reference sequence). The chain's CDR3 is CASSMGLAPGRTGELFF. In DNA form, the CDR3 reads TGTGCCAGCAGTATGGGACTAGCCCCGGGGAGGACCGGGGAGCTGTTTTTT.

The CDR3 protein is CASRPVGETQYF. The CDR3 DNA sequence: TGTGCCAGCAGACCCGTGGGGGAGACCCAGTACTTC. The rearrangement joins TRBV6-5 to TRBJ2-5; no clear D gene. The germline CDR1 and CDR2 sequences are MNHEY and SVGAGI. V was pared by 6 bases and J by 5 bases, with 10 bases between. The CDR3 extends over 12 amino acids.

This clone was seen a handful of times. The rearrangement joins TRBV29-1 to TRBJ2-1, with D perhaps given as TRBD1 or TRBD2 (7 bases each). The germline V and J ends were trimmed by 3 bases and 0 bases, with 21 bases remaining between them. The length of the CDR3 is 18 residues. Germline assignment: CDR1 SQVTM and CDR2 ANQGSEA. The CDR3 spells CSVDVAGRGGFSYNEQFF. In DNA, the CDR3 is TGCAGCGTTGACGTGGCTGGCAGGGGGGGTTTCTCCTACAATGAGCAGTTCTTC.

The chain combines TRBV19 with TRBJ1-2, with 7 bases fitting TRBD1. The junction had 6 bases not matched to a gene; V was cut back by 7 bases and J by 4 bases. The CDR3 spans 13 residues. Germline V gene data show CDR1 as LNHDA and CDR2 as SQIVND (reference sequence). The CDR3 sequence: CASTTGVRYGYTF. CDR3 DNA sequence: TGTGCCAGTACTACAGGGGTCCGCTATGGCTACACCTTC.

The gene calls are TRBV7-3 and TRBJ2-3, with 10 positions matching TRBD2. From germline, CDR1 is SGHTA and CDR2 FQGTGA. The CDR3 loop spans 13 amino acids. With 7 bases clipped from V and 4 bases from J, the junction kept 2 bases outside the gene matches. This CDR3 is CASTSGGSDTQYF. The CDR3 region has the DNA TGTGCCAGCACTAGCGGGGGTTCAGATACGCAGTATTTT.